This TCR beta chain was captured in a study of T cell responses to AZD1222 COVID-19 vaccine. To note about this clone: Its antigen remains unknown.

Study observations and caveats: There were mostly white British donors and more females than males, and clonal diversity was possibly underestimated.

The protocol was immunoSEQ multiplex PCR, while the TCRdb copy is restricted to in-frame clones and leaves out a portion. The sample holds about 180,000 clones; around 88% are singletons and the top ten take about 9.9%. Germline loops: CDR1 MNHEY, CDR2 SVGEGT. The ends lost 6 bases at V and 9 bases at J; junction bases unmatched: 8. The CDR3 has 14 amino acids. This receptor was taken from an adult who received the AZD1222 COVID-19 vaccine. The chain employs TRBV6-2 or TRBV6-3 and TRBJ2-1; 10 bases fit TRBD2. This material consisted of peripheral blood, taken 28 days after the second AZD1222 dose. In DNA, the CDR3 is TGTGCCAGCAGCCCACTAGCGGGATACGGTGAGCAGTTCTTC. As protein: CASSPLAGYGEQFF.